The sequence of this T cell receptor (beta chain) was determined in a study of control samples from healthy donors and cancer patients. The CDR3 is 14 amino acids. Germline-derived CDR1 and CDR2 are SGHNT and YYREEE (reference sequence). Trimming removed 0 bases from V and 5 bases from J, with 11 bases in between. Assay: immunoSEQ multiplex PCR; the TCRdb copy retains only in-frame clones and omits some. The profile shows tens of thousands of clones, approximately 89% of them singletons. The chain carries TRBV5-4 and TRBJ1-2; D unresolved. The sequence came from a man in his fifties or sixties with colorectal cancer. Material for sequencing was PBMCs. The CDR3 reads CASSLDRNGYGYTF. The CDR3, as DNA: TGTGCCAGCAGCTTGGACCGAAACGGGTATGGCTACACCTTC.